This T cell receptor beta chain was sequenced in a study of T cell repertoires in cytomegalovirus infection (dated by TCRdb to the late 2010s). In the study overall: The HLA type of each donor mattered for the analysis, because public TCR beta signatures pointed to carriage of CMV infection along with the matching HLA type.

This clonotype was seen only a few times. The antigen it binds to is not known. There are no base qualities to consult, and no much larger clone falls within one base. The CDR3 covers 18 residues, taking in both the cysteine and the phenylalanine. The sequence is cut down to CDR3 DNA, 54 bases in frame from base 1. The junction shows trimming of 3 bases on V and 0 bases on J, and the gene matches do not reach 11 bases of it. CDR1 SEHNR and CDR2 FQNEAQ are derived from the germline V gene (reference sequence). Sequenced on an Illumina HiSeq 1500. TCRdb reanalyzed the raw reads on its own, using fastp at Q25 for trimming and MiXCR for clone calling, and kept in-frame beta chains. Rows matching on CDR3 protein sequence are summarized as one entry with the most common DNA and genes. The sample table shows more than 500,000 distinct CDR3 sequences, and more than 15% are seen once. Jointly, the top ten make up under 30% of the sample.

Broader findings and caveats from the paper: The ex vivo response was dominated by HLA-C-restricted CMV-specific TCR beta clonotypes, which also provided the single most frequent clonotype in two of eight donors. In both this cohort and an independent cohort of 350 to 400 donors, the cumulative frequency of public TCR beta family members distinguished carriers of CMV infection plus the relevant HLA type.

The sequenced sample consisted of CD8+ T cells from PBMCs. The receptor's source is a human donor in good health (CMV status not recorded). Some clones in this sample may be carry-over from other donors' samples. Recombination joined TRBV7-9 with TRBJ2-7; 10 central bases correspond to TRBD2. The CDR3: CASSFGGRLAGFSYEQYF. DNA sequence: TGTGCCAGCAGCTTTGGGGGGAGACTAGCGGGCTTCTCCTACGAGCAGTACTTC.